This entry is about one TCR beta chain. Its antigen specificity is not known. No clone much larger than this one lies a single base away; base qualities are absent. The data originate from a study of blood T cell repertoires in COVID-19 (dated by TCRdb to 2019 to 2021). In terms of the full investigation: Samples covering the acute and convalescent phases of COVID-19 were provided by collaborators in the United States, Italy and Spain. Deeply sampled blood TCRbeta repertoires from subjects exposed to, actively infected with, or recovered from COVID-19 were included in the dataset. The material from the prospective study consisted of cDNA or gDNA derived from T cells, B-cell-depleted T cells, or PBMCs. Nearly every sample came with metadata listing a de-identified subject ID, COVID-19 status, age in years and sex. Samples were obtained from the ongoing ImmuneRACE study (first 160 participants) and from 950 to 1,500 subjects provided by 6 global collaborators. The repertoires were released in a freely available public database intended as a resource for research on the immune response to SARS-CoV-2. HLA class I and class II types, where available, came from metadata supplied by the sample provider rather than from assay-based typing.

One collaborating source in Seattle enrolled patients during active infection and followed them longitudinally through the course of disease. Whole blood was collected in K2EDTA tubes by collaborating institutions according to the institutions' own protocols. Collaborator samples were shipped for TCRbeta analysis as frozen whole blood, isolated PBMCs, or DNA extracted from either sample type. TCRbeta CDR3 regions were amplified from genomic DNA by means of the immunoSEQ Assay, a bias-controlled multiplex PCR. Per the source publication's procedure: Within the assay, amplification of reference gene primers was used to estimate how many nucleated cells each sample contained. To quantify the absolute abundance of each unique TCRbeta CDR3 rearrangement, sequence reads were collapsed and filtered. For each sample, productive Simpson clonality was calculated as the square root of Simpson's diversity index over productive rearrangements. Held by TCRdb, this immuneACCESS table contains in-frame sequences only and omits some clones. Under half of the omission traces to an unresolved V gene where checked; the cause of the rest is unknown. V and J calls plus clone size are reproduced from that table; the DNA served to infer D and trimming. This sample comprises 50,000 to 70,000 clones, roughly four fifths of them detected only once. The biggest ten clones account for around 9.6% of the sample.

On the study overall, not on this receptor specifically: Clinical and demographic metadata were provided uncurated, with the amount varying by source and participant.

Including cysteine and phenylalanine, the CDR3 has 14 amino acids. Only the CDR3 part of the read is kept: 42 bases, read in frame from the first base. Based on the germline V gene, the CDR1 and CDR2 sequences are LGHNA and YSLEER. V is pared back by 3 bases and J by 5 bases, with 13 bases lying between the germline termini. Sequences were obtained from peripheral blood. The receptor was isolated from an older man with COVID-19, enrolled during active disease. The rearranged segments are TRBV4-3 and TRBJ1-2, and the D gene may be TRBD1, 5 bases matching. The DNA is TGCGCCAGCAGCCACTGGGGGGGTCAATATGGCTACACCTTC. Translation gives CASSHWGGQYGYTF.